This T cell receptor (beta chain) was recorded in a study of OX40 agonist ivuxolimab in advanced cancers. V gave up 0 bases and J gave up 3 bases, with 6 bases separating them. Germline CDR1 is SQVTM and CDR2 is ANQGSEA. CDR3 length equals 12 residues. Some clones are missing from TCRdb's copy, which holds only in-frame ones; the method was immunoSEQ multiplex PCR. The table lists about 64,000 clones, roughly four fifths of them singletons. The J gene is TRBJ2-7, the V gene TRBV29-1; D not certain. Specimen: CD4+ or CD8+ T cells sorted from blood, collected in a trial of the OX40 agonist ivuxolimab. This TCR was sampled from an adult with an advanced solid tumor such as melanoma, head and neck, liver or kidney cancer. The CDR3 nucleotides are TGCAGCGTTGAAGATTCCAGCTACGAGCAGTACTTC. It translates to CSVEDSSYEQYF.